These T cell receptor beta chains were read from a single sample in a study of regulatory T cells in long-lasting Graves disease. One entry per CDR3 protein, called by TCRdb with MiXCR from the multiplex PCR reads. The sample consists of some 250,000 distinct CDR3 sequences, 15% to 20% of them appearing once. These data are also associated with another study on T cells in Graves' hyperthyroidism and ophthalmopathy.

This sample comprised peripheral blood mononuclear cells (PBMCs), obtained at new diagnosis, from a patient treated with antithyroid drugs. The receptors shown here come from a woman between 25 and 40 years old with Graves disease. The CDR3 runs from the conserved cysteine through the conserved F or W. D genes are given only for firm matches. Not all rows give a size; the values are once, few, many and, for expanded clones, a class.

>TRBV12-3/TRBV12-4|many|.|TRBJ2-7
CASSLDRISRYEQYF
TGTGCCAGCAGTTTAGACAGGATCAGCCGCTACGAGCAGTACTTC
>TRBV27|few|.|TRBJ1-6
CASSFFGGDSYNSPLHF
TGTGCCAGCAGTTTTTTCGGTGGGGACTCCTATAATTCACCCCTCCACTTT
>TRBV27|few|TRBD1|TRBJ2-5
CASSSGTGGFQETQYF
TGTGCCAGCAGTTCCGGGACAGGGGGCTTTCAAGAGACCCAGTACTTC
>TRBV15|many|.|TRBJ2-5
CATSSRVRETQYF
TGTGCCACCAGCAGCAGGGTTCGGGAGACCCAGTACTTC
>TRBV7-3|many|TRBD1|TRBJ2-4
CATPDRKNIQYF
TGTGCCACCCCGGACAGGAAAAACATTCAGTACTTC
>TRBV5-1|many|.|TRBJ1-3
CASHGPEGNSGNTIYF
TGTGCCAGCCATGGCCCCGAGGGAAACTCTGGAAACACCATATATTTT
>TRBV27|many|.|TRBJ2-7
CASRSGYEQYF
TGTGCCAGCAGGTCCGGCTACGAGCAGTACTTC
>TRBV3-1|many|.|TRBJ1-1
CASSQEISFGWDTEAFF
TGTGCCAGCAGCCAAGAAATTAGCTTCGGCTGGGACACTGAAGCTTTCTTT
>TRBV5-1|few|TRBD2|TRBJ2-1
CASSLADGLAHEQFF
TGTGCCAGCAGCTTAGCCGACGGACTAGCACATGAGCAGTTCTTC
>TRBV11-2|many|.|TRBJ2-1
CASSARTGSEQFF
TGTGCCAGCAGCGCCCGAACAGGGTCTGAGCAGTTCTTC
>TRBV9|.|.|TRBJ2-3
CASSVGGPSTDTQCF
TGTGCCAGCAGCGTAGGCGGGCCTAGCACAGATACGCAGTGTTTT
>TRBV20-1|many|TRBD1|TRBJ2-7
CSAREGTGPNYEQYF
TGCAGTGCTAGAGAGGGGACAGGACCGAACTACGAGCAGTACTTC
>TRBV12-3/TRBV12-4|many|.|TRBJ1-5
CASSFGGNSNQPQHF
TGTGCCAGCAGTTTCGGCGGAAATAGCAATCAGCCCCAGCATTTT
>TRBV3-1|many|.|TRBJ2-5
CASSQSGSLTEETQYF
TGTGCCAGCAGCCAGTCCGGGTCCCTGACGGAAGAGACCCAGTACTTC
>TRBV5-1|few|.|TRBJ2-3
CASSRRLESDTQYF
TGCGCCAGCAGCCGTAGACTAGAATCAGATACGCAGTATTTT
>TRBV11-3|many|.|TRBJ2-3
CASSLGLQGHQYF
TGTGCCAGCAGCTTAGGGCTGCAGGGGCATCAGTATTTT
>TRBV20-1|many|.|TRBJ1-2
CSARYGRRNYGYTF
TGCAGTGCTAGGTATGGACGGAGAAACTATGGCTACACCTTC
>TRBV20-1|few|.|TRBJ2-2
CSASAAHGTGELFF
TGCAGTGCTAGCGCGGCACATGGGACCGGGGAGCTGTTTTTT
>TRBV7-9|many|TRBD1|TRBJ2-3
CASSWGQGIDTQYF
TGTGCCAGCAGCTGGGGACAGGGGATTGATACGCAGTATTTT
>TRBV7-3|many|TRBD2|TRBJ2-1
CASSLVGGAHNEQFF
TGTGCCAGCAGCTTAGTCGGGGGGGCCCACAATGAGCAGTTCTTC
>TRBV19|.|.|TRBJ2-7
CASSHASSYEQYF
TGTGCCAGTAGTCACGCAAGCTCCTACGAGCAGTACTTC
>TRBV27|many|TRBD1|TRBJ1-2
CASSPYRGDSRANYGYTF
TGTGCCAGCAGTCCCTATCGGGGGGACAGCCGAGCTAACTATGGCTACACCTTC
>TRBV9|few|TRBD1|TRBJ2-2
CASQDRTNTGELFF
TGTGCCAGCCAGGACAGGACGAACACCGGGGAGCTGTTTTTT
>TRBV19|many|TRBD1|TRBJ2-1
CASSVSGTGPEQFF
TGTGCCAGTAGTGTCTCCGGGACAGGGCCTGAGCAGTTCTTC
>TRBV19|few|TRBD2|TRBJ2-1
CASSTPLAGPYNEQFF
TGTGCCAGTAGTACCCCCCTAGCGGGGCCCTACAATGAGCAGTTCTTC
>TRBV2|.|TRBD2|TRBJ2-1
CASSGLAGGTTQNEQFF
TGTGCCAGCAGTGGCCTAGCGGGGGGGACTACCCAGAATGAGCAGTTCTTC
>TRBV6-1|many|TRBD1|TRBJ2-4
CASSPGQGQNIQYF
TGTGCCAGCAGTCCCGGACAGGGGCAAAACATTCAGTACTTC
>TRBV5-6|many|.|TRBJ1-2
CASSLKRIYGYTF
TGTGCCAGCAGCTTGAAAAGAATCTATGGCTACACCTTC
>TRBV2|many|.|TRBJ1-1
CASSELRGKGDSEAFF
TGTGCCAGCAGTGAATTAAGGGGTAAGGGGGACTCCGAAGCTTTCTTT
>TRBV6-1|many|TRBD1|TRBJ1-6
CASSAGDRGTGNSPLHF
TGTGCCAGCAGTGCTGGGGACAGGGGGACGGGGAATTCACCCCTCCACTTT
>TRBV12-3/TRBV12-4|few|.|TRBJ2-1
CASSFGLGGGGSYNEQFF
TGTGCCAGCAGTTTCGGGTTGGGGGGAGGGGGCAGCTACAATGAGCAGTTCTTC
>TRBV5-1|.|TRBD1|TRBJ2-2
CASSGSGTGFTTGELFF
TGCGCCAGCAGCGGCTCCGGGACAGGGTTTACCACCGGGGAGCTGTTTTTT
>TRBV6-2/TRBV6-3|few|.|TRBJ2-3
CASSYPNGGGDTQYF
TGTGCCAGCAGTTACCCGAACGGAGGCGGAGATACGCAGTATTTT
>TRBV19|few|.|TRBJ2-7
CASRLAGGPSSYEQYF
TGTGCCAGTAGGCTTGCGGGTGGCCCATCTTCCTACGAGCAGTACTTC
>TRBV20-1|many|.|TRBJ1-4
CSARMRNEKLFF
TGCAGTGCTAGGATGAGAAATGAAAAACTGTTTTTT
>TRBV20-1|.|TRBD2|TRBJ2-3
CSATGTSGGVILDTQYF
TGCAGTGCGACCGGGACTAGCGGGGGGGTGATATTAGATACGCAGTATTTT
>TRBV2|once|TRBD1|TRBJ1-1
CASSERGGEAFF
TGTGCCAGCAGTGAAAGAGGGGGCGAAGCTTTCTTT
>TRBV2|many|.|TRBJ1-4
CASSATGTLFF
TGTGCCAGCAGCGCTACCGGGACACTGTTTTTT
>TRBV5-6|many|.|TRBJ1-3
CASSIDGNTIYF
TGTGCCAGCAGCATAGATGGAAACACCATATATTTT
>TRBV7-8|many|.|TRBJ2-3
CASSSRWVGEIADTQYF
TGTGCCAGCAGCTCCCGGTGGGTGGGGGAGATCGCAGATACGCAGTATTTT
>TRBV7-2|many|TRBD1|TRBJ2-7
CASKPRGGTGPYEQYF
TGTGCCAGCAAACCCCGAGGAGGGACAGGGCCCTACGAGCAGTACTTC
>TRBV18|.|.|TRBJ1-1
CASSPRLAGGTEAFF
TGTGCCAGCTCACCCCGACTAGCGGGGGGCACTGAAGCTTTCTTT
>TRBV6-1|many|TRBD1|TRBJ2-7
CASSEAPPGQGDF
TGTGCCAGCAGTGAAGCGCCACCGGGACAGGGGGACTTC
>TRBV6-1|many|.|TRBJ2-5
CASRAAGARETQYF
TGTGCCAGCCGCGCCGCGGGGGCCCGGGAGACCCAGTACTTC
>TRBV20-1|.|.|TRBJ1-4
CSARTGATNEKLFF
TGCAGTGCTAGAACGGGGGCAACTAATGAAAAACTGTTTTTT
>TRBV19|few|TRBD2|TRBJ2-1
CASSIGGGLVGMPFF
TGTGCCAGTAGTATCGGGGGAGGGTTAGTGGGTATGCCGTTCTTC
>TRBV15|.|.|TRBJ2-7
CATSRVRSFDEQYF
TGTGCCACCAGCAGAGTCCGGAGTTTCGACGAGCAGTACTTC
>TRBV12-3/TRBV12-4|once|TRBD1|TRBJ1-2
CASSPGTGGASSYGYTF
TGTGCCAGCAGTCCCGGGACAGGGGGCGCGTCGTCCTATGGCTACACCTTC
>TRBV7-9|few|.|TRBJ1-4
CASSPWDAPTNEKLFF
TGTGCCAGCAGCCCCTGGGACGCTCCAACTAATGAAAAACTGTTTTTT
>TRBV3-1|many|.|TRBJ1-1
CASSRVRDTEAFF
TGTGCCAGCAGCCGAGTCAGGGATACTGAAGCTTTCTTT
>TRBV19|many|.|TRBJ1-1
CASSAYSNTEAFF
TGTGCCAGTAGTGCATACTCGAACACTGAAGCTTTCTTT
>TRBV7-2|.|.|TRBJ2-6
CASSPAFRGSGANVLTF
TGTGCCAGCAGCCCTGCTTTCAGGGGCTCTGGGGCCAACGTCCTGACTTTC
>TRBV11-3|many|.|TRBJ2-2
CASSSFGELFF
TGTGCCAGCAGCTCCTTCGGGGAGCTGTTTTTT